The TCR beta chain under discussion was sequenced for a study of T cell responses to AZD1222 COVID-19 vaccine. On the study more broadly: Second doses were pooled across both intervals (about 4 or about 12 weeks).

This clone was recorded a few times. Antigen unknown. The protocol was immunoSEQ multiplex PCR, while the TCRdb copy is restricted to in-frame clones and leaves out a portion. The sample lists about 110,000 clones, 81% occurring once. General study points: Samples come after the peak T cell response, not at day 14. The reported proportion of spike-specific TCRs targeting unmutated variant regions was nearly half. Along spike, vaccine-associated CD4 TCRs were found throughout, with dominance at 160-218 and 743-854.

CDR1 and CDR2 (germline): LGHNA, YSLEER. This CDR3 is 15 amino acids long. V was pared by 4 bases and J by 4 bases, with 6 bases of the junction left unmatched. This clonotype originated in an adult in good health. The material sequenced was peripheral blood, taken on day 0 of AZD1222 vaccination. The genes are TRBV4-3 and TRBJ2-3, with 9 bases that match TRBD1. CDR3 bases: TGCGCCAGCAGCCCCCGGACAGGGGACGCAGATACGCAGTATTTT. It yields the protein CASSPRTGDADTQYF.